This T cell receptor (beta chain) was observed in a study of blood T cell repertoires in COVID-19. Only in-frame clones appear in the TCRdb table, and some are missing; sequencing was by immunoSEQ multiplex PCR. The sample lists about 200,000 clones; 82% were seen once. The sequence derives from a woman aged 55 to 70 with acute COVID-19. The sequencing sample was made of PBMCs or T cells enriched from blood (not recorded which).

The CDR3 DNA sequence: TGTGCCAGCAGTTCGGGCGGGGCTTACAATGAGCAGTTCTTC. Its protein product is CASSSGGAYNEQFF. The chain couples TRBV11-3 to TRBJ2-1, with D perhaps matching TRBD2 (6 bases). The CDR3 extends over 14 amino acids. V was clipped by 6 bases and J by 4 bases, with 13 bases between them. Germline values: CDR1 SGHNT, CDR2 YENEEA.